The 12 T cell receptor beta chains given below trace back to one sample, sequenced in a study of blood T cell repertoires in COVID-19. Using immunoSEQ multiplex PCR, the repertoire was profiled, and TCRdb retains in-frame clones only, with some absent. The table shows 260,000 or so clones, with 84% occurring only once. The source material was peripheral blood. The receptors here all came from a human donor in a cohort sampled during active COVID-19.

In regard to this clone: At one end, the junction sequence differs from germline, possibly due to a read error. The chain combines TRBV13 with TRBJ2-7, with 10 bases identical to TRBD2. From germline, CDR1 is PRHDT and CDR2 FYEKMQ (reference sequence). The CDR3 consists of 15 residues. CDR3 amino acids: CASSLGPLAGAEQYF. CDR3 nucleotide sequence: TGTGCCAGCAGCCTAGGCCCCCTAGCGGGGGCCGAGCAGTACTTC.

The J gene is TRBJ1-5, the V gene TRBV2; perhaps TRBD1 as D (5 bases). Trimming cost V 6 bases and J 0 bases, with 9 bases left between them. CDR3 length: 14 amino acids. Germline-derived CDR1 and CDR2 are SNHLY and FYNNEI. The DNA for the CDR3 is TGTGCCAGCAGGGACAAGTATAGCAATCAGCCCCAGCATTTT. Translation gives CASRDKYSNQPQHF. The full variable domain, its missing parts supplied by reference TRBV2 and TRBJ1-5, is EPEVTQTPSHQVTQMGQEVILRCVPISNHLYFYWYRQILGQKVEFLVSFYNNEISEKSEIFDDQFSVERPDGSNFTLKIRSTKLEDSAMYFCASRDKYSNQPQHFGDGTRLSIL.

The V call is TRBV5-1, the J call TRBJ1-3, with a weak D call TRBD1 (5 bases). CDR1 and CDR2 from the germline V gene are SGHRS and YFSETQ. Trimming pared 0 bases from V and 4 bases from J, leaving 14 bases between. This CDR3 region has 16 residues. Written as DNA, the CDR3 is TGCGCCAGCAGCTTGGCAGGGCTTTCTATGGGAAACACCATATATTTT. Protein sequence: CASSLAGLSMGNTIYF.

The chain couples TRBV28 to TRBJ2-3; TRBD2 matches 10 bases. V gave up 2 bases and J gave up 2 bases; unmatched junction bases: 7. This CDR3 spans 17 amino acids. Germline-derived CDR1 and CDR2 are MDHEN and SYDVKM. The CDR3 nucleotides read TGTGCCAGCAGTTTAACATGGACTAGCGGATTCACAGATACGCAGTATTTT. Protein product: CASSLTWTSGFTDTQYF.

This chain connects TRBV2 to TRBJ2-1; 7 nucleotides line up with TRBD1. J lost 3 bases, V lost 6 bases, and 2 bases had no gene match. The CDR3 is 13 residues long. Germline V gene lookup returns CDR1 SNHLY and CDR2 FYNNEI. The CDR3 sequence is CASRGQNYNEQFF. The CDR3 DNA sequence: TGTGCCAGCAGGGGACAGAACTACAATGAGCAGTTCTTC.

CDR3 bases: TGTGCCAGCACCTTCCGGGGAGAGCAGTACTTC. It is translated as CASTFRGEQYF. The chain recombines TRBV5-6 with TRBJ2-7; D might be TRBD2 (5 bases). The germline V and J ends were trimmed by 6 bases and 7 bases, with 11 bases remaining between them. Per the germline V gene, CDR1 is SGHDT and CDR2 is YYEEEE. The CDR3 loop spans 11 amino acids.

This clone was seen just once. This chain uses TRBV7-6 with TRBJ2-7; 10 bases are shared with TRBD2. The V and J ends lost 3 bases and 7 bases, in that order; junction bases with no gene match: 12. Germline V CDR1 and CDR2: SGHVS, FNYEAQ. This CDR3 contains 16 residues. CDR3 coding DNA: TGTGCCAGCAGCTTGGGTAGCGGGGGGACCTGGGGAGAGCAGTACTTC. This translates into CASSLGSGGTWGEQYF.

The V and J genes are TRBV7-2 and TRBJ2-3, with 7 bases identical to TRBD2. V was clipped by 5 bases and J by 0 bases; unmatched bases: 11. Germline loops: CDR1 SGHTA, CDR2 FQGNSA. The CDR3 consists of 17 residues. The CDR3 protein is CASSLHPSGYSTDTQYF. The CDR3 bases are TGTGCCAGCAGCCTACACCCTAGCGGCTACAGCACAGATACGCAGTATTTT. Looking up the rest from reference TRBV7-2 and TRBJ2-3 gives the full variable domain: GAGVSQSPSNKVTEKGKDVELRCDPISGHTALYWYRQSLGQGLEFLIYFQGNSAPDKSGLPSDRFSAERTGGSVSTLTIQRTQQEDSAVYLCASSLHPSGYSTDTQYFGPGTRLTVL.

The rearrangement uses TRBV27 and TRBJ1-2; D is possibly TRBD1 (6 bases). Germline V gene lookup returns CDR1 MNHEY and CDR2 SMNVEV (reference sequence). The CDR3 sequence is 15 residues long. V lost 4 bases and J lost 4, with 16 bases in between. CDR3 bases: TGTGCCAGCAGTTCCCCCACCCAGGGGATCTATGGCTACACCTTC. Its translation is CASSSPTQGIYGYTF.

The CDR3 here is CASSPQSGRTETQYF. The CDR3 nucleotides are TGTGCCAGCTCCCCCCAAAGCGGGAGAACCGAGACCCAGTACTTC. The rearrangement uses TRBV18 and TRBJ2-5, with 8 bases that match TRBD2. CDR3 length: 15 residues. The V segment lost 6 bases and the J segment 5 bases; nucleotides outside the gene matches: 11. Germline lookup yields CDR1 KGHSH and CDR2 LQKENI.

The chain combines TRBV6-1 with TRBJ1-2, with 7 bases lining up with TRBD1. The CDR3 loop spans 15 amino acids. Germline V CDR1 and CDR2: MNHNS, SASEGT. Trimming removed 2 bases from V and 8 bases from J; junction bases left unmatched: 11. CDR3 loop: CASSEPDRAREGYTF. DNA for the CDR3: TGTGCCAGCAGTGAACCTGACAGGGCTCGTGAAGGCTACACCTTC.

In its sample, this clone was seen a few times. The CDR3 coding sequence is TGTGCCAGTACGGTGACAGGACTTAACAATGAGCAGTTCTTC. Translated, it gives CASTVTGLNNEQFF. The V gene is TRBV19, the J gene TRBJ2-1; tentative D call: TRBD1 (6 bases). The V end was cut by 7 bases, the J end by 5 bases, with 15 bases between. Germline CDR1 is LNHDA and CDR2 is SQIVND (reference sequence). This CDR3 is 14 amino acids long.